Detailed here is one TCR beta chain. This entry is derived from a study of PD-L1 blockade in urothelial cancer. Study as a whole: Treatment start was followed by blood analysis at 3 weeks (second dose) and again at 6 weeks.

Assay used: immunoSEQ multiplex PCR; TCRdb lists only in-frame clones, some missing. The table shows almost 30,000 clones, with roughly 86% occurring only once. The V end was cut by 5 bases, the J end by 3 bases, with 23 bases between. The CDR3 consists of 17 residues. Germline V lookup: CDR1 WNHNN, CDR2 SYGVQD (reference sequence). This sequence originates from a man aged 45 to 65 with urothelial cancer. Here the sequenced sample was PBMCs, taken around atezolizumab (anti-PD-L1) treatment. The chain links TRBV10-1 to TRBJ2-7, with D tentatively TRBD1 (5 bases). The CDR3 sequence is CASSPKNFGSQVYEQYF. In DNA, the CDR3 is TGCGCCAGCAGTCCGAAGAATTTCGGGTCACAGGTCTACGAGCAGTACTTC.